This TCR beta chain originates from a study of tumor-infiltrating lymphocytes in primary liver carcinoma. The study's findings and limits: Reduced overlap was seen in tumor-adjacent and tumor-blood pairs versus tumor region pairs. Only about 8-25% of top clones appeared in all five tumor regions.

The study co-extracted DNA and RNA from around 20-30 mg of unsorted bulk tissue. CDR3 length equals 14 residues. V lost 5 bases to trimming and J lost 6 bases; unmatched junction nucleotides: 9. CDR1 is SGHAT, CDR2 FQNNGV, per germline. From approximately 450 ng total RNA, TCR beta cDNA was generated with a primer in the constant region. The TCR beta library was amplified through three nested multiplex PCR rounds in a modified ARM-PCR procedure. Investigators reported that the first two PCR rounds, at 10 cycles each, used TRBV1-TRBV30 forward primers with a C-beta reverse primer. TCRdb analysed the multiplex PCR reads with MiXCR anew, one entry per CDR3 protein. The table shows 100,000 to 150,000 distinct CDR3 sequences, with roughly three fifths occurring only once. This clonotype was recorded many times. Its antigen is currently unknown.

The sample consisted of liver tumor tissue from sampling region 3. Subset given: tumor region T3, left-lateral pole. The receptor was isolated from a woman in her fifties or sixties with primary liver carcinoma and hepatitis B virus infection. The chain is built from TRBV11-2 and TRBJ2-7; 8 bases align to TRBD1. CDR3 amino acids: CASSPGQGWGEQYF. In DNA form, the CDR3 reads TGTGCCAGCAGCCCCGGACAGGGATGGGGCGAGCAGTACTTC. The full variable domain, rest sourced from reference TRBV11-2 and TRBJ2-7, is EAGVAQSPRYKIIEKRQSVAFWCNPISGHATLYWYQQILGQGPKLLIQFQNNGVVDDSQLPKDRFSAERLKGVDSTLKIQPAKLEDSAVYLCASSPGQGWGEQYFGPGTRLTVT.